These 32 T cell receptor beta chains share one sample of origin, sequenced in a study of shared clonotypes between healthy human individuals. Data came from immunoSEQ multiplex PCR; TCRdb stores just in-frame clones and leaves some out. The data show millions of clones, with 85% to 95% seen just once and 1.5% to 2% held by the top ten. Terminally differentiated effector memory CD45RA+ cells were excluded from the naive CD8 cells, which were CD45RO-negative and positively selected for CCR7. The sample was naive CD8+ T cells from PBMCs. These receptors originate from a man younger than 30 in good health. Some clones in this sample may be carry-over from other donors' samples.

The chain carries TRBV7-9 and TRBJ1-2, with D possibly being TRBD1 (6 bases). Per the germline V gene, CDR1 is SEHNR and CDR2 is FQNEAQ (reference sequence). V was pared by 5 bases and J by 6 bases, with 19 bases between. This CDR3 spans 15 amino acids. The CDR3 bases are TGTGCCAGCAGCCATCATCAACAGGGAACTCATGGCTACACCTTC. Its translation: CASSHHQQGTHGYTF.

The genes are TRBV4-1 and TRBJ1-5; 9 bases map to TRBD1. The CDR3 runs 17 residues. Germline CDR1 is MGHRA and CDR2 is YSYEKL. Losses at the gene ends were 0 bases for V and 6 bases for J; bases not matched to a gene: 9. CDR3: CASSQDLTGGLVQPQHF. CDR3 DNA: TGCGCCAGCAGCCAAGATCTAACAGGGGGCTTAGTTCAGCCCCAGCATTTT.

V and J are TRBV30 and TRBJ2-3; D not resolved. V was trimmed by 0 bases and J by 0 bases, leaving 10 bases between them. Germline V gene lookup returns CDR1 GTSNPN and CDR2 SVGIG (reference sequence). This CDR3 comprises 15 residues. The CDR3, as DNA: TGTGCCTGGAGTGTTGGTGGAACTAGCACAGATACGCAGTATTTT. Translation: CAWSVGGTSTDTQYF.

The genes are TRBV9 and TRBJ2-1; D unclear. The length of the CDR3 is 13 residues. V lost 3 bases and J 1 base, leaving 5 bases between the germline ends. The germline gives CDR1 SGDLS, CDR2 YYNGEE. The CDR3 here is CASSERSYNEQFF. The DNA for the CDR3 is TGTGCCAGCAGCGAACGATCCTACAATGAGCAGTTCTTC.

Notes on this clone: Other DNA sequences in the sample encode the same CDR3. The chain links TRBV28 to TRBJ2-7; possibly TRBD1 for D (6 bases). The CDR3 contains 14 residues. Germline V gene sequence: CDR1 MDHEN, CDR2 SYDVKM. Trimming took off 6 bases at V and 3 bases at J, with 15 bases between the two ends. The CDR3 protein is CASSFSGTSYEQYF. The CDR3 region has the DNA TGTGCCAGCAGCTTCTCCGGGACAAGCTACGAGCAGTACTTC.

The chain is built from TRBV19 and TRBJ2-7; D possibly corresponds to TRBD1 (6 bases). This CDR3 has 17 residues. The ends were cut back, 0 bases at V and 2 bases at J, with 17 bases in the middle. Germline V lookup: CDR1 LNHDA, CDR2 SQIVND (reference sequence). CDR3 nucleotide sequence: TGTGCCAGTAGTATAGATCTAGAACAGGGCTGGACCTACGAGCAGTACTTC. Protein product: CASSIDLEQGWTYEQYF. Looking up the rest from reference TRBV19 and TRBJ2-7 gives the full variable domain: DGGITQSPKYLFRKEGQNVTLSCEQNLNHDAMYWYRQDPGQGLRLIYYSQIVNDFQKGDIAEGYSVSREKKESFPLTVTSAQKNPTAFYLCASSIDLEQGWTYEQYFGPGTRLTVT.

The chain has TRBV5-6 and TRBJ1-2; D is possibly TRBD1 (5 bases). The CDR3 is 17 amino acids. Germline CDR1 and CDR2: SGHDT and YYEEEE. The V end lost 5 bases, the J end lost 1 base, and 21 bases lay between the germline ends. The CDR3 bases are TGTGCCAGCAGTCCCGATGGATGGGGACTACATAACTATGGCTACACCTTC. Translation gives CASSPDGWGLHNYGYTF. Drawing the rest from reference TRBV5-6 and TRBJ1-2, the complete variable domain is DAGVTQSPTHLIKTRGQQVTLRCSPKSGHDTVSWYQQALGQGPQFIFQYYEEEERQRGNFPDRFSGHQFPNYSSELNVNALLLGDSALYLCASSPDGWGLHNYGYTFGSGTRLTVV.

Points on this clone: Other DNA sequences of this sample code for an identical CDR3. The J gene is TRBJ2-5, the V gene TRBV28, with D perhaps TRBD1 or TRBD2 (5 bases each). CDR1 is MDHEN and CDR2 is SYDVKM in the germline V gene. V was shortened by 6 bases and J by 1 base, with 9 bases between the two germline ends. This CDR3 is 13 amino acids long. CDR3 sequence (DNA): TGTGCCAGCAGCCCGGGACCCCAAGAGACCCAGTACTTC. Protein product: CASSPGPQETQYF.

About this clone itself: This sample includes further DNA sequences coding for the same CDR3. The chain combines TRBV18 with TRBJ2-7; possibly TRBD2 for D (6 bases). This CDR3 is built from 15 residues. V was shortened by 0 bases and J by 2 bases, with 11 bases between the two germline ends. Per the germline V gene, CDR1 is KGHSH and CDR2 is LQKENI. DNA of the CDR3: TGTGCCAGCTCACCACCAGCGGGTGCCCCCTACGAGCAGTACTTC. Translation: CASSPPAGAPYEQYF. The full variable domain, completed using reference TRBV18 and TRBJ2-7, is NAGVMQNPRHLVRRRGQEARLRCSPMKGHSHVYWYRQLPEEGLKFMVYLQKENIIDESGMPKERFSAEFPKEGPSILRIQQVVRGDSAAYFCASSPPAGAPYEQYFGPGTRLTVT.

This clone was counted once. The chain recombines TRBV10-1 with TRBJ2-1; 11 nucleotides agree with TRBD1. The CDR3 is 15 residues long. The V and J ends lost 3 bases and 10 bases, in that order; junction bases with no gene match: 8. The germline V gene has CDR1 WNHNN and CDR2 SYGVQD (reference sequence). The CDR3: CASSDFGTGGWEQFF. CDR3 nucleotides: TGCGCCAGCAGTGACTTCGGGACAGGGGGATGGGAGCAGTTCTTC.

The J gene is TRBJ2-7, the V gene TRBV27, with 8 bases identical to TRBD2. There are 15 residues in the CDR3. Per the germline V gene, CDR1 is MNHEY and CDR2 is SMNVEV (reference sequence). V lost 6 bases to trimming and J lost 1 base; unmatched junction nucleotides: 8. The CDR3 DNA follows: TGTGCCAGCAGCCTTTCGGTAGCGGGATCCTACGAGCAGTACTTC. Protein: CASSLSVAGSYEQYF.

This chain joins TRBV7-9 and TRBJ1-2, with TRBD1 as a possible D gene (5 bases). Germline V CDR1 and CDR2: SEHNR, FQNEAQ (reference sequence). CDR3 length: 13 residues. The V end lost 5 bases, the J end lost 4 bases, and 11 bases lay between the germline ends. In DNA, the CDR3 is TGTGCCAGCAGCGAGGGACGGAGCTATGGCTACACCTTC. Translated: CASSEGRSYGYTF.

This chain links TRBV28 with TRBJ2-7, with TRBD2 as a possible D gene (6 bases). CDR1 is MDHEN and CDR2 is SYDVKM in the germline V gene. Trimming removed 7 bases at V and 2 bases at J, with 18 bases between. This CDR3 contains 15 residues. CDR3 sequence: CASTPPREPPYEQYF. In DNA form, the CDR3 reads TGTGCCAGCACCCCTCCGCGGGAACCCCCCTACGAGCAGTACTTC.

This clone was found once. The gene calls are TRBV10-1 and TRBJ2-5, with TRBD1 matching 8 bases. The CDR3 has 15 residues. Germline values: CDR1 WNHNN, CDR2 SYGVQD (reference sequence). Trimming took 3 bases from V and 2 from J; bases not matched to a gene: 5. CDR3 sequence (DNA): TGCGCCAGCAGTGAAGGACAGGGAGTGCAAGAGACCCAGTACTTC. Its protein is CASSEGQGVQETQYF.

The chain combines TRBV11-2 with TRBJ2-7; D is undetermined. CDR3 size: 15 residues. Germline V gene sequence: CDR1 SGHAT, CDR2 FQNNGV. Trimming cost V 3 bases and J 2 bases, with 14 bases left between them. CDR3: CASSFPRTETYEQYF. DNA of the CDR3: TGTGCCAGCAGCTTCCCTCGGACGGAAACCTACGAGCAGTACTTC.

The rearrangement joins TRBV10-3 to TRBJ1-2; 10 bases are a match to TRBD1. Germline V lookup: CDR1 ENHRY, CDR2 SYGVKD. The CDR3 consists of 18 residues. Germline trimming cut 2 bases from V and 0 bases from J; bases unmatched to any gene: 9. In DNA, the CDR3 is TGTGCCATCAGTGAGACAAGACAGGGGGCACAAGCTAACTATGGCTACACCTTC. Protein: CAISETRQGAQANYGYTF.

The chain joins TRBV9 to TRBJ1-2; D uncertain. This CDR3 comprises 15 residues. CDR1 and CDR2 from the germline V gene are SGDLS and YYNGEE. Trimming removed 3 bases at V and 4 bases at J, with 16 bases between. The CDR3 sequence: CASSGDTDQFYGYTF. CDR3 nucleotides: TGTGCCAGCAGCGGCGACACCGACCAGTTCTATGGCTACACCTTC.

This chain joins TRBV5-6 and TRBJ1-5, with D perhaps matching TRBD1 (5 bases). CDR3 length: 14 amino acids. The germline V gene has CDR1 SGHDT and CDR2 YYEEEE. Trimming left V 1 base short and J 6 bases short, with 11 bases between. The CDR3 reads CASSLYAGRQPQHF. CDR3 bases: TGTGCCAGCAGCTTGTATGCAGGGCGTCAGCCCCAGCATTTT.

The chain joins TRBV6-5 to TRBJ2-1; TRBD2 is a possible D gene (5 bases). Trimming left V 2 bases short and J 3 bases short, with 14 bases between. Germline values: CDR1 MNHEY, CDR2 SVGAGI. The CDR3 extends over 16 amino acids. The CDR3 spells CASSYRTGGLYNEQFF. CDR3 bases: TGTGCCAGCAGTTACCGGACCGGCGGACTCTACAATGAGCAGTTCTTC.

This chain uses TRBV19 with TRBJ2-1; 12 positions match TRBD2. Germline CDR1 is LNHDA and CDR2 is SQIVND (reference sequence). The V gene end was trimmed by 6 bases and the J gene end by 1 base; junction bases not matched to a gene: 13. CDR3 length: 19 amino acids. The CDR3, as DNA: TGTGCCAGTAGGAAATTGCCCGAGCTAGCGGGAGGGTCCTACAATGAGCAGTTCTTC. Translated, it gives CASRKLPELAGGSYNEQFF.

J is TRBJ1-1 and V is TRBV5-1, with 9 bases that match TRBD1. This CDR3 has 13 amino acids. J lost 1 base, V lost 6 bases, and 1 base had no gene match. Germline V CDR1 and CDR2: SGHRS, YFSETQ. The CDR3 loop reads CASTDRGNTEAFF. The CDR3 region has the DNA TGCGCCAGCACGGACAGGGGGAACACTGAAGCTTTCTTT.

The J gene is TRBJ2-1, the V gene TRBV25-1; TRBD2 might be the D (6 bases). Germline V gives CDR1 MGHDK, CDR2 SYGVNS. CDR3 size: 15 residues. Trimming took off 5 bases at V and 5 bases at J, with 16 bases between the two ends. The CDR3 nucleotides are TGTGCCAGCAGTTATGCGGAGGGCCTCGACAATGAGCAGTTCTTC. It specifies CASSYAEGLDNEQFF.

This chain links TRBV10-2 with TRBJ2-6, with a tentative D call TRBD2 (6 bases). The germline CDR1 and CDR2 sequences are WSHSY and SAAADI. The V end was cut by 2 bases, the J end by 0 bases, with 14 bases between. The length of the CDR3 is 18 residues. For the CDR3, the DNA is TGCGCCAGCAGTGAGGGGACTTCCCGTGCCTCTGGGGCCAACGTCCTGACTTTC. Its translation is CASSEGTSRASGANVLTF.

The rearrangement links TRBV30 to TRBJ2-5; 8 bases line up with TRBD1. Trimming removed 2 bases from V and 5 bases from J; junction bases left unmatched: 13. The CDR3 has 16 amino acids. Germline V gives CDR1 GTSNPN, CDR2 SVGIG (reference sequence). CDR3 bases: TGTGCCTGGAGTCTCACGCTGGCAGGGGGCGCCGAGACCCAGTACTTC. Amino acid sequence: CAWSLTLAGGAETQYF.

The V and J genes are TRBV10-2 and TRBJ2-7; TRBD2 matches at 9 bases. The CDR3 runs to 14 residues. The junction had 7 bases not matched to a gene; V was cut back by 8 bases and J by 2 bases. Germline lookup yields CDR1 WSHSY and CDR2 SAAADI. CDR3 bases: TGCGCCAGCTTACTAGCGGGCCCTCCCTACGAGCAGTACTTC. This encodes CASLLAGPPYEQYF.

Of note for this clone: Different DNA sequences within this sample yield the same CDR3. The chain links TRBV9 to TRBJ2-1; the D gene is possibly TRBD2 (5 bases). This CDR3 spans 12 amino acids. Trimming stripped 0 bases from V and 10 bases from J, with 8 bases between. The germline V gene encodes CDR1 SGDLS and CDR2 YYNGEE. The CDR3 loop reads CASSVGSGEQFF. CDR3 nucleotide sequence: TGTGCCAGCAGCGTAGGGTCGGGAGAGCAGTTCTTC.

This chain links TRBV7-9 with TRBJ1-1; possibly TRBD1 for D (5 bases). This CDR3 is built from 13 residues. Germline loops: CDR1 SEHNR, CDR2 FQNEAQ (reference sequence). V was clipped by 4 bases and J by 6 bases, with 12 bases between them. The CDR3 loop is CASSSWDGPEAFF. As DNA, the CDR3 is TGTGCCAGCAGCTCTTGGGACGGCCCTGAAGCTTTCTTT. Looking up the rest from reference TRBV7-9 and TRBJ1-1 gives the full variable domain: DTGVSQNPRHKITKRGQNVTFRCDPISEHNRLYWYRQTLGQGPEFLTYFQNEAQLEKSRLLSDRFSAERPKGSFSTLEIQRTEQGDSAMYLCASSSWDGPEAFFGQGTRLTVV.

The rearrangement links TRBV23-1 to TRBJ2-2, with D hard to call. TRBV23-1 qualifies as an ORF whose function is uncertain. The CDR3 sequence is 16 residues long. With 3 bases removed from V and 6 bases from J, the gap between germline ends came to 17 bases. CDR3 DNA sequence: TGCGCCAGCAGTCACCCTCCCCGATCTGGATCCGGGGAGCTGTTTTTT. This gives the protein CASSHPPRSGSGELFF.

In regard to this clone: Other nucleotide sequences in the sample specify the same CDR3. The chain links TRBV27 to TRBJ2-3; TRBD2 matches at 9 bases. The CDR3 is 16 residues long. Looked up from germline, CDR1 is MNHEY and CDR2 is SMNVEV (reference sequence). The trim removed 0 bases at V and 2 bases at J, leaving 3 bases unmatched. The CDR3 DNA reads TGTGCCAGCAGTTTATCCCTAGCGGGGATCACAGATACGCAGTATTTT. It specifies CASSLSLAGITDTQYF.

This rearrangement joins TRBV7-9 to TRBJ2-3; D remains ambiguous. Deletions cut 5 bases from V and 6 bases from J, with 21 bases between. The CDR3 extends over 16 amino acids. Germline lookup yields CDR1 SEHNR and CDR2 FQNEAQ (reference sequence). As DNA, the CDR3 is TGTGCCAGCAGCCCCACCGGTACGGGCTTGGTGGATACGCAGTATTTT. Encoded protein: CASSPTGTGLVDTQYF.

This clone showed up just once. The chain employs TRBV12-2 and TRBJ2-7; the table's TRBD1 call for D was not verified on the DNA. TRBV12-2 has pseudogene status. The CDR3 is 16 residues long. In DNA form, the CDR3 reads TGTGCAAGTCGCACGCTACCTCAGGGTCGCTCCTACGAGCAGTACTTC. Residues: CASRTLPQGRSYEQYF.

The chain carries TRBV29-1 and TRBJ2-1; D tentatively fits TRBD1 or TRBD2 (5 bases each). Germline CDR1 reads SQVTM; CDR2 reads ANQGSEA. CDR3 length: 14 amino acids. V was pared by 7 bases and J by 6 bases, with 19 bases between. The CDR3 DNA reads as TGCAGCGCCACTTTACTGGGGACGGTCAATGAGCAGTTCTTC. Its translation is CSATLLGTVNEQFF.